Presented here are 26 T cell receptor beta chains from one specimen sequenced in a study of identical twins. TCRdb called the 5' RACE reads again in MiXCR, with one record for every CDR3 protein. The table includes roughly 1,500,000 distinct CDR3 sequences, more than 30% detected once. The material sequenced was cord blood. These receptor sequences come from a newborn girl in good health.

The chain combines TRBV21-1 with TRBJ1-2. TRBV21-1 is reported as a pseudogene. The CDR3 length is 18 residues. CDR3 in amino acids: CASSPHALPGPPNYGYTF. Written as DNA, the CDR3 is TGTGCCAGCAGCCCCCACGCACTTCCAGGGCCCCCTAACTATGGCTACACCTTC.

V gene TRBV3-1 combines with J gene TRBJ1-2; 8 bases line up with TRBD1. This CDR3 is built from 15 residues. From germline, CDR1 is LGHDT and CDR2 YNNKEL (reference sequence). Trimming took 2 bases from V and 0 from J; bases not matched to a gene: 2. The DNA for the CDR3 is TGTGCCAGCAGCCAATGGGACAGGCCTAACTATGGCTACACCTTC. Residues: CASSQWDRPNYGYTF.

Points on this clonotype: It may be a read error: a sequence one base away is much more abundant. The chain uses TRBV28 and TRBJ1-1; D is possibly TRBD1 (6 bases). CDR3 size: 14 residues. Trimming removed 4 bases at V and 4 bases at J, with 13 bases between. Germline loops: CDR1 MDHEN, CDR2 SYDVKM. For the CDR3, the DNA is TGTGCCAGCAGTTCGGGGGGCGCGATCACTGAAGCTTTCTTT. Translated: CASSSGGAITEAFF.

V and J are TRBV20-1 and TRBJ2-1; TRBD1 might be the D (7 bases). Germline CDR1 DFQATT, CDR2 SNEGSKA (reference sequence). The CDR3 extends over 15 amino acids. Between the trimmed V and J ends, which lost 0 bases and 7 bases, there was a span of 16 bases. The CDR3: CSARDPQGEVNEQFF. DNA for the CDR3: TGCAGTGCTAGAGATCCCCAGGGGGAGGTAAATGAGCAGTTCTTC.

In the case of this clonotype: Mismatch with germline at one junction end may stem from a read error. The gene calls are TRBV6-5 and TRBJ2-1; TRBD2 matches 12 bases. Germline lookup yields CDR1 MNHEY and CDR2 SVGAGI. The CDR3 length is 16 residues. CDR3 residues: CASSYSAGLAGNKQFF. The CDR3 DNA reads TGTGCCAGCAGTTACTCCGCGGGACTAGCGGGCAATAAGCAGTTCTTC.

This clonotype turned up a few times. The chain combines TRBV20-1 with TRBJ2-3; D not resolved. The CDR3 loop spans 15 amino acids. V dropped 1 base and J dropped 2 bases, with 13 bases sitting between them. Germline V gene lookup returns CDR1 DFQATT and CDR2 SNEGSKA (reference sequence). The DNA of the CDR3 is TGCAGTGCTAGAGTCCCGGCAGAATCCACAGATACGCAGTATTTT. This translates into CSARVPAESTDTQYF.

This chain links TRBV20-1 with TRBJ1-2; D is uncertain. The germline V gene has CDR1 DFQATT and CDR2 SNEGSKA (reference sequence). The CDR3 consists of 14 residues. Trimming took 0 bases from V and 7 from J, leaving 15 bases between them. CDR3: CSARDPHGEGGYTF. The CDR3 region has the DNA TGCAGTGCTAGAGATCCACACGGGGAAGGTGGCTACACCTTC.

Turning to this clonotype: The junction differs from germline at one of its ends, possibly a read error. V gene TRBV6-1 combines with J gene TRBJ2-7; 9 positions agree with TRBD2. The CDR3 has 16 amino acids. Germline loops: CDR1 MNHNS, CDR2 SASEGT. The CDR3 loop is CASSEASGRIAYEQYF. CDR3 sequence (DNA): TGTGCCAGCAGCGAAGCGAGCGGGAGGATCGCCTACGAGCAGTACTTC.

The chain employs TRBV4-2 and TRBJ2-6; 7 bases are a match to TRBD2. With V trimmed by 0 bases and J by 0 bases, 8 bases remained unmatched. Germline V gives CDR1 LGHNA, CDR2 YNFKEQ. The CDR3 totals 19 residues. The CDR3 spells CASSQDGGDLFSGANVLTF. The CDR3 DNA is TGTGCCAGCAGCCAAGATGGGGGGGATCTTTTCTCTGGGGCCAACGTCCTGACTTTC.

With regard to this clonotype: Compared with germline, one end of the junction differs, possibly owing to a read error. The chain uses TRBV18 and TRBJ2-5; the D gene is possibly TRBD1 (6 bases). The CDR3 has 14 amino acids. CDR1 and CDR2 from the germline V gene are KGHSH and LQKENI. The CDR3 region is CASSPPGHQGTQYF. The CDR3 nucleotides read TGTGCCAGCTCACCACCGGGACATCAAGGGACCCAGTACTTC. Based on the CDR3 plus reference TRBV18 and TRBJ2-5, the full variable domain is NAGVMQNPRHLVRRRGQEARLRCSPMKGHSHVYWYRQLPEEGLKFMVYLQKENIIDESGMPKERFSAEFPKEGPSILRIQQVVRGDSAAYFCASSPPGHQGTQYFGPGTRLLVL.

The genes are TRBV21-1 and TRBJ1-6; the table gives TRBD1 as D, unverified against the DNA. TRBV21-1 constitutes a pseudogene. The CDR3 extends over 14 amino acids. CDR3 nucleotides: TGTGCCAGCAGCACCCCGGGGTCTGATTCACCCCTCCACTTT. The encoded protein is CASSTPGSDSPLHF.

This clonotype was seen only a few times. Here the CDR3 reads CANSYREEAYEQYF. In nucleotides, the CDR3 is TGTGCCAACTCTTACAGGGAAGAAGCCTACGAGCAGTACTTC. This chain connects TRBV6-5 to TRBJ2-7; D might be TRBD1 (6 bases). This CDR3 is 14 amino acids long. Trimming left V 10 bases short and J 2 bases short, with 18 bases between. The germline gives CDR1 MNHEY, CDR2 SVGAGI.

This chain links TRBV7-9 with TRBJ2-5; D is perhaps TRBD2 (6 bases). The J call is in doubt because the DNA end fits TRBJ2-4 better. The CDR3 extends over 20 amino acids. The V gene's germline CDR1 is SEHNR and CDR2 FQNEAQ (reference sequence). CDR3 bases: TGTGCCAGCAGCTCTAGTAAAGGAGACGGGCGGCTAGCGTCTCGGGACATTCAGTACTTC. Translation gives CASSSSKGDGRLASRDIQYF.

There are a few counts of this clonotype. CDR3 in DNA: TGTGCCAGCAGCACCGCCGGGCAGCCAAATTCACCCCTCCACTTT. Its protein product is CASSTAGQPNSPLHF. V is TRBV7-9 and J is TRBJ1-6; D gene unclear. Germline CDR1 is SEHNR and CDR2 is FQNEAQ (reference sequence). V shed 5 bases and J shed 7 bases, with 15 bases lying between them. The CDR3 extends over 15 amino acids.

This clonotype was found a few times. The chain carries TRBV20-1 and TRBJ2-3, with 7 bases that match TRBD2. Germline CDR1 reads DFQATT; CDR2 reads SNEGSKA (reference sequence). The trim removed 3 bases at V and 2 bases at J, leaving 5 bases unmatched. The CDR3 runs 14 residues. The CDR3 protein is CSARSGDLTDTQYF. The CDR3 nucleotides are TGCAGTGCTAGGAGCGGGGACCTCACAGATACGCAGTATTTT.

The V call is TRBV24-1, the J call TRBJ2-3, with 8 positions matching TRBD1. Germline V gene lookup returns CDR1 KGHDR and CDR2 SFDVKD. This CDR3 has 16 amino acids. V shed 4 bases and J 2 bases; nucleotides not matched to a gene: 7. The DNA of the CDR3 is TGTGCCACCAGTGACGCGACAGGGGACCCCACAGATACGCAGTATTTT. Its translation: CATSDATGDPTDTQYF.

The count of this clonotype is one. Since a much larger clone is just one base distant, this may be a read error. The chain couples TRBV28 to TRBJ2-1; possibly TRBD2 for D (6 bases). The CDR3 is made up of 14 amino acids. Germline CDR1 and CDR2: MDHEN and SYDVKM. V lost 8 bases, J lost 4 bases, and 15 bases lay in between. The CDR3 spells CASALGGNYNEQFF. CDR3 in DNA: TGTGCCAGCGCGTTGGGGGGTAATTACAATGAGCAGTTCTTC.

This clonotype was picked up one time. The chain has TRBV5-1 and TRBJ2-7; TRBD2 matches at 8 bases. This CDR3 is built from 17 residues. Germline trimming cut 0 bases from V and 3 bases from J; bases unmatched to any gene: 11. Germline assignment: CDR1 SGHRS and CDR2 YFSETQ. The CDR3 DNA reads as TGCGCCAGCAGCTTGGTGGGGTCGCGGGGGGCCCTCTACGAGCAGTACTTC. It is translated as CASSLVGSRGALYEQYF.

About this clonotype: Sequence at one end of the junction differs from germline and may be a read error. The chain employs TRBV20-1 and TRBJ2-1, with D perhaps TRBD2 (6 bases). This CDR3 spans 19 amino acids. Per the germline V gene, CDR1 is DFQATT and CDR2 is SNEGSKA (reference sequence). The CDR3 nucleotides read TGCAGTGCTGGAGATTATAGGACTGGCGGGACCCAGTACTACAATGAGCAGTTCTTC. Encoded protein: CSAGDYRTGGTQYYNEQFF.

This clonotype was counted between two and nine times. The chain couples TRBV20-1 to TRBJ2-7, with D unresolved. CDR3 size: 13 residues. Per germline, CDR1 DFQATT and CDR2 SNEGSKA (reference sequence). Trimming shortened V by 0 bases and J by 2 bases, and 8 bases separated the two germline ends. CDR3 DNA: TGCAGTGCTAGAGAAGGACCGGCCTACGAGCAGTACTTC. Its protein product is CSAREGPAYEQYF.

This clonotype was seen a handful of times. The V and J genes are TRBV12-3 or TRBV12-4 and TRBJ2-5, with unresolved D. This CDR3 contains 14 residues. V lost 4 bases to trimming and J lost 2 bases, with 11 bases between them. The CDR3 coding sequence is TGTGCCAGCAGTTCCTACGCGGAACAAGAGACCCAGTACTTC. This gives the protein CASSSYAEQETQYF.

This rearrangement joins TRBV2 to TRBJ1-5; D possibly corresponds to TRBD1 (5 bases). In germline, CDR1 is SNHLY, CDR2 FYNNEI. Trimming took 7 bases from V and 11 from J, leaving 18 bases between them. The CDR3 sequence is 13 residues long. In DNA form, the CDR3 reads TGTGCCAGCATAGGGGAGGGGAGGATGACCCAGCATTTT. Translated: CASIGEGRMTQHF.

The V call is TRBV10-3, the J call TRBJ1-2; 7 positions agree with TRBD1. The CDR3 is 13 amino acids. V lost 4 bases to trimming and J lost 8 bases; unmatched junction nucleotides: 7. CDR1 is ENHRY and CDR2 is SYGVKD in the germline V gene. CDR3 nucleotide sequence: TGTGCCATCAGTGCCGACAGGGTCGGCGGCTACACCTTC. It specifies CAISADRVGGYTF.

CDR3 sequence reads: CARRDSNEKLFF. CDR3 DNA sequence: TGTGCCAGAAGAGACAGTAATGAAAAACTGTTTTTT. The chain carries TRBV25-1 and TRBJ1-4; D possibly corresponds to TRBD1 (5 bases). The germline CDR1 and CDR2 sequences are MGHDK and SYGVNS. V shed 9 bases and J shed 4 bases, with 9 bases lying between them. The CDR3 loop spans 12 amino acids. Supplemented by reference TRBV25-1 and TRBJ1-4, the full variable domain reads EADIYQTPRYLVIGTGKKITLECSQTMGHDKMYWYQQDPGMELHLIHYSYGVNSTEKGDLSSESTVSRIRTEHFPLTLESARPSHTSQYLCARRDSNEKLFFGSGTQLSVL.

This sequence joins TRBV20-1 and TRBJ1-5, with TRBD1 identical over 9 bases. The V gene's germline CDR1 is DFQATT and CDR2 SNEGSKA (reference sequence). The length of the CDR3 is 14 residues. J was trimmed by 3 bases and V by 3 bases; bases with no gene match: 3. Here the CDR3 reads CSARTGGYNQPQHF. In DNA, the CDR3 is TGCAGTGCTAGGACAGGGGGATACAATCAGCCCCAGCATTTT.

This clonotype appeared many times. The V and J genes are TRBV29-1 and TRBJ2-7; D may be TRBD1 (6 bases). V was shortened by 4 bases and J by 6 bases, with 13 bases between the two germline ends. The CDR3 has 12 residues. In germline, CDR1 is SQVTM, CDR2 ANQGSEA. Written as DNA, the CDR3 is TGCAGCGTTGCTCCCAGGGGATTCGAGCAGTACTTC. Translation: CSVAPRGFEQYF.